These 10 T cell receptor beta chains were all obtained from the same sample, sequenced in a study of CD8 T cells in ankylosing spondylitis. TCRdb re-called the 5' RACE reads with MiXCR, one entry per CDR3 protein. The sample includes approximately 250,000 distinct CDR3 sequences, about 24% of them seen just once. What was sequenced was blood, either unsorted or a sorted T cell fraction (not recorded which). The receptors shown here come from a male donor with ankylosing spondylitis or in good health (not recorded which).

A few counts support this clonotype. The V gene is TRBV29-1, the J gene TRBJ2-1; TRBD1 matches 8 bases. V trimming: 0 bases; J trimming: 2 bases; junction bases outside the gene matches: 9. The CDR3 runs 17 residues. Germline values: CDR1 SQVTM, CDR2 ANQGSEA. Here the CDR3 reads CSVEDGPGGIPYNEQFF. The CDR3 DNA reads TGCAGCGTTGAAGATGGGCCAGGGGGCATCCCCTACAATGAGCAGTTCTTC.

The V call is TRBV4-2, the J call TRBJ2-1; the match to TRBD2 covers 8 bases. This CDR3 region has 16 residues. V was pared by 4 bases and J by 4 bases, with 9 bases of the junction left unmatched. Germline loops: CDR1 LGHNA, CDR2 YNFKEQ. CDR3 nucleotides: TGTGCCAGCAGCCTATTAGCGGGGCAAGGGTACAATGAGCAGTTCTTC. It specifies CASSLLAGQGYNEQFF.

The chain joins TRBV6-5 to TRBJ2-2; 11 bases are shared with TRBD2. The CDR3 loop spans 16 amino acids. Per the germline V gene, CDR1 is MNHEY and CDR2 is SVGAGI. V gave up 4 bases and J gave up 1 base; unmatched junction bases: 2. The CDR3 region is CASSSGTSGNTGELFF. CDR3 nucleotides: TGTGCCAGCAGTTCAGGGACTAGCGGGAACACCGGGGAGCTGTTTTTT.

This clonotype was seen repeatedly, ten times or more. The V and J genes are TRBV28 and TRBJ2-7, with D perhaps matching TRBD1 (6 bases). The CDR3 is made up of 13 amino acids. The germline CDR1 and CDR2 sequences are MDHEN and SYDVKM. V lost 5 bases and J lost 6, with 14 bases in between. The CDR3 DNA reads TGTGCCAGCAGTGAACAGGGTATTATCGAGCAGTACTTC. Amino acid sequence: CASSEQGIIEQYF.

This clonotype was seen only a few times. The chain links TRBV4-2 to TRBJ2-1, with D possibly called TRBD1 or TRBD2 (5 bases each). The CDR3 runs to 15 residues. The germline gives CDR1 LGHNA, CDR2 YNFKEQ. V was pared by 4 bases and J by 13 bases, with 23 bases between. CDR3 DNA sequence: TGTGCCAGCAGCCTCGACCGGGACGCCCTAAAGGGTCAGTTCTTC. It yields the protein CASSLDRDALKGQFF.

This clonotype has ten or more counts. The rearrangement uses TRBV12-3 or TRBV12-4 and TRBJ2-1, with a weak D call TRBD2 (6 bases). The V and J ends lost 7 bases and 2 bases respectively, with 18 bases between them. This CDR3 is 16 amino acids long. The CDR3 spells CASTRGGAEPYNEQFF. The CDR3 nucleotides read TGTGCCAGCACCCGTGGAGGGGCGGAACCCTACAATGAGCAGTTCTTC.

CDR3 protein: CASTSWGSTEAFF. CDR3 sequence (DNA): TGTGCCAGCACCTCGTGGGGGAGCACTGAAGCTTTCTTT. The rearrangement uses TRBV4-2 and TRBJ1-1; TRBD1 is a possible D gene (5 bases). Germline V lookup: CDR1 LGHNA, CDR2 YNFKEQ. The CDR3 consists of 13 residues. Deletions cut 7 bases from V and 4 bases from J, with 13 bases between.

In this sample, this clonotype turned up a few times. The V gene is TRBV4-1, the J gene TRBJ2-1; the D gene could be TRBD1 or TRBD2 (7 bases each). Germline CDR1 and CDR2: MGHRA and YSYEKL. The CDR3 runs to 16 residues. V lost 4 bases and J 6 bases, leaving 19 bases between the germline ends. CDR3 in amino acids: CASSPEQGGRFNEQFF. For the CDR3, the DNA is TGCGCCAGCAGCCCGGAGCAGGGGGGGCGTTTCAATGAGCAGTTCTTC.

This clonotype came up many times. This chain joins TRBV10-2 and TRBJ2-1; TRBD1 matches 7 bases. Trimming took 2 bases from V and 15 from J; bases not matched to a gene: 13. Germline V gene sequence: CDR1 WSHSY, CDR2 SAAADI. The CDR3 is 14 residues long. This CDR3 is CASSEMTGMIGGFF. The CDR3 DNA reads TGCGCCAGCAGTGAGATGACAGGGATGATCGGTGGGTTCTTC.

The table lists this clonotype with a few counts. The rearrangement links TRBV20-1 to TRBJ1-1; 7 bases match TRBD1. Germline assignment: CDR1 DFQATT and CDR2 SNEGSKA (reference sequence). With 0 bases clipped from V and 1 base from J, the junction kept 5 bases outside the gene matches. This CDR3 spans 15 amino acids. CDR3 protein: CSARDAWTGNTEAFF. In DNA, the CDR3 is TGCAGTGCTAGAGATGCGTGGACAGGGAACACTGAAGCTTTCTTT.